Sequencing of this T cell receptor beta chain was carried out in a study of Ad26.COV2.S vaccination and SARS-CoV-2 variants. Sequenced by immunoSEQ multiplex PCR; TCRdb stores in-frame clones only, minus some. The data show 350,000 to 400,000 clones, about 85% seen once. Trimming pared 2 bases from V and 2 bases from J, leaving 7 bases between. Germline V gene sequence: CDR1 SGHKS, CDR2 YYEKEE (reference sequence). The CDR3 sequence is 13 residues long. Treatment described: over 15 received Ad26.COV2.S at low or high dose, single or two shots; 5 received placebo; per-sample allocation not given. Each sample was drawn 63 days after the first injection (of vaccine or placebo).

The sample here was peripheral blood, taken in a trial of Ad26.COV2.S vaccine versus placebo. The receptor was isolated from a person aged 18-60 years who received the Ad26.COV2.S COVID-19 vaccine or a placebo. The chain combines TRBV5-5 with TRBJ1-1, with unresolved D. The CDR3 reads CASSLHRNTEAFF. The CDR3 DNA reads as TGTGCCAGCAGCTTACACAGAAACACTGAAGCTTTCTTT.